The T cell receptor beta chain described here comes from a study of spatial heterogeneity in lung cancer. General observations from the study: The number of expanded tumor alpha and beta chains correlated with mutation number.

Trimming shortened V by 5 bases and J by 3 bases, and 11 bases separated the two germline ends. The germline gives CDR1 MNHEY, CDR2 SMNVEV (reference sequence). This CDR3 comprises 13 residues. TCRdb re-analysed the 5' RACE reads in MiXCR, keeping a single row per CDR3 protein. Altogether approximately 10,000 distinct CDR3 sequences are present, about 5.5% being singletons, with the ten largest covering around 12%. The time point was: sample taken at primary tumor resection. The donors comprised some 70 untreated early-stage non-small cell lung cancer patients. Sequencing covered unsorted whole RNA taken from tumor, nontumor lung or frozen PBMC. By sample fraction, this clonotype is medium-sized. Its target is not known. This beta chain is a stray read from a library made for alpha chains; its abundance is not meaningful.

The chain is built from TRBV27 and TRBJ2-7; D might be TRBD1 or TRBD2, each matching 5 bases. The clonotype comes from a male donor with early-stage non-small cell lung cancer. The material sequenced was lung tumor tissue, taken at surgery. CDR3 in amino acids: CASSPWDHYEQYF. CDR3 bases: TGTGCCAGCAGTCCCTGGGACCACTACGAGCAGTACTTC.